The clone carrying this T cell receptor beta chain was recorded a few times. The antigen remains undetermined. TCRdb recomputed calls from the RT-PCR reads with MiXCR, one row per CDR3 protein. Of about 500,000 distinct CDR3 sequences in the sample, 15% to 20% were seen once. These data are taken from a study of response to subunit inactivated influenza vaccine. Overall study results and limits: Each seasonal flu vaccination may recruit only limited new T cells, authors suggested.

The CDR3 runs 15 residues. The V end was cut by 0 bases, the J end by 5 bases, with 14 bases between. Germline values: CDR1 SGDLS, CDR2 YYNGEE. The genes are TRBV9 and TRBJ1-1, with D tentatively TRBD1 (6 bases). The origin of this receptor is a man aged 45 to 75 who received an inactivated influenza vaccine. Specimen: CD4+ T cells sorted from PBMCs, collected 23 months after vaccination. The CDR3 region has the DNA TGTGCCAGCAGCGTAGCTTCGGGGGCTGGGACTGAAGCTTTCTTT. This sequence encodes CASSVASGAGTEAFF.